Listed here are 22 T cell receptor beta chains from one sample, sequenced in a study of CD8 T cells in Susac syndrome. RNA was extracted with the RNeasy kit, and a quantity of roughly 0.5 to 1 ug was reverse transcribed using random hexamers. Via MiXCR, TCRdb re-called the immunoSEQ multiplex PCR reads, giving one row per CDR3 protein. The table lists more than 65,000 distinct CDR3 sequences, approximately 95% of them singletons. Sequenced sample: CD8+ T cells from PBMCs. The receptors shown here come from a human donor in good health.

This chain uses TRBV4-3 with TRBJ1-1; a possible D gene is TRBD1 (5 bases). The CDR3 contains 16 residues. The V end was cut by 1 base, the J end by 1 base, with 13 bases between. Germline assignment: CDR1 LGHNA and CDR2 YSLEER. This CDR3 is CASSQATGTGNTEAFF. The CDR3 DNA sequence: TGCGCCAGCAGCCAAGCAACCGGGACTGGGAACACTGAAGCTTTCTTT.

This clonotype was counted once. The chain is built from TRBV7-9 and TRBJ2-5; 12 positions agree with TRBD2. CDR3 length equals 16 residues. The germline CDR1 and CDR2 sequences are SEHNR and FQNEAQ (reference sequence). After removal of 5 bases from V and 5 bases from J, the junction contained 9 bases not matched to a gene. The CDR3 DNA sequence: TGTGCCAGCAGCGGTCGACTAGCGGGGGCGCGGGAGACCCAGTACTTC. Amino acids: CASSGRLAGARETQYF.

The chain couples TRBV7-9 to TRBJ1-2, with 9 positions matching TRBD1. The CDR3 consists of 12 residues. Trimming removed 6 bases from V and 6 bases from J; junction bases left unmatched: 2. From germline, CDR1 is SEHNR and CDR2 FQNEAQ (reference sequence). The CDR3 region has the DNA TGTGCCAGCAGACAGGGGGCGAATGGCTACACCTTC. This codes for CASRQGANGYTF. The variable domain in full, with the rest retrieved from reference TRBV7-9 and TRBJ1-2, is DTGVSQNPRHKITKRGQNVTFRCDPISEHNRLYWYRQTLGQGPEFLTYFQNEAQLEKSRLLSDRFSAERPKGSFSTLEIQRTEQGDSAMYLCASRQGANGYTFGSGTRLTVV.

The chain employs TRBV29-1 and TRBJ2-2; weak D call: TRBD2 (5 bases). Per germline, CDR1 SQVTM and CDR2 ANQGSEA. The CDR3 contains 16 residues. Trimming shortened V by 6 bases and J by 3 bases, and 20 bases separated the two germline ends. CDR3 loop: CSVNHNTGMDTGELFF. CDR3 bases: TGCAGCGTCAACCACAATACGGGGATGGACACCGGGGAGCTGTTTTTT.

This chain joins TRBV19 and TRBJ1-1, with D unresolved. V shed 7 bases and J shed 3 bases, with 24 bases lying between them. Germline V lookup: CDR1 LNHDA, CDR2 SQIVND (reference sequence). This CDR3 has 17 residues. The CDR3 protein is CASTVAKRRRLDTEAFF. CDR3 nucleotide sequence: TGTGCCAGTACCGTCGCAAAAAGGCGCAGGTTGGACACTGAAGCTTTCTTT. The complete variable domain, with remaining parts taken from reference TRBV19 and TRBJ1-1, reads DGGITQSPKYLFRKEGQNVTLSCEQNLNHDAMYWYRQDPGQGLRLIYYSQIVNDFQKGDIAEGYSVSREKKESFPLTVTSAQKNPTAFYLCASTVAKRRRLDTEAFFGQGTRLTVV.

On this clonotype itself: It is unclear where the CDR3 begins or ends on the DNA, so no DNA is shown, and the CDR3 is as TCRdb lists it. V and J are TRBV23-1 and TRBJ2-2. TRBV23-1 is an ORF; its function is uncertain. Termini included, the CDR3 measures 16 amino acids. The CDR3 spells CASSQSWETTPGSCFF.

The CDR3 loop reads CASSYFGGEETQYF. CDR3 in DNA: TGCGCCAGCAGCTACTTCGGGGGCGAAGAGACCCAGTACTTC. The chain links TRBV5-1 to TRBJ2-5; D may match TRBD1 or TRBD2 (6 bases each). The germline gives CDR1 SGHRS, CDR2 YFSETQ. V gave up 3 bases and J gave up 3 bases, with 12 bases separating them. The CDR3 runs 14 residues.

The chain couples TRBV4-3 to TRBJ2-3; D assignment may be TRBD1 or TRBD2 (5 bases each). V was pared by 4 bases and J by 4 bases, with 12 bases between. The CDR3 covers 14 residues. Germline CDR1 reads LGHNA; CDR2 reads YSLEER. CDR3 bases: TGCGCCAGCAGCCTCCGTGGGGACCCAGATACGCAGTATTTT. Translating it yields CASSLRGDPDTQYF.

Points on this clonotype: The junction does not match germline at one end; this may be a read error. The chain recombines TRBV29-1 with TRBJ1-2, with TRBD1 matching over 11 bases. This CDR3 is 13 amino acids long. Per the germline V gene, CDR1 is SQVTM and CDR2 is ANQGSEA. CDR3 nucleotides: TGCAGCGTCGAAGGACAGGGGGCGTATGGCTACACCTTC. Its protein product is CSVEGQGAYGYTF.

The chain couples TRBV14 to TRBJ2-1; D is ambiguous. The CDR3 loop spans 13 amino acids. Germline CDR1 SGHDN, CDR2 FVKESK. Between the trimmed V and J ends, which lost 4 bases and 4 bases, there was a span of 8 bases. CDR3 sequence reads: CASSPRNYNEQFF. CDR3 DNA: TGTGCCAGCAGCCCCCGAAATTACAATGAGCAGTTCTTC.

Turning to this clonotype: A junction end diverges from the germline sequence, so it may reflect a read error. V and J are TRBV27 and TRBJ1-1; 8 bases fit TRBD1. In germline, CDR1 is MNHEY, CDR2 SMNVEV (reference sequence). The CDR3 loop spans 16 amino acids. CDR3 protein: CANSLATGVSYTEAFF. The CDR3 bases are TGTGCCAACAGTTTGGCGACAGGGGTTTCGTACACTGAAGCTTTCTTT.

The rearrangement uses TRBV6-5 and TRBJ1-2, with D maybe TRBD1 (6 bases). This CDR3 contains 15 residues. The germline V gene has CDR1 MNHEY and CDR2 SVGAGI. V lost 3 bases to trimming and J lost 4 bases, with 15 bases between them. CDR3 sequence (DNA): TGTGCCAGCAGTTATGGGGCAGGGGAGATCTATGGCTACACCTTC. It specifies CASSYGAGEIYGYTF.

The chain's CDR3 is CASSPTGLTVYF. The CDR3 bases are TGTGCCAGCAGTCCAACGGGACTAACGGTGTACTTC. The chain joins TRBV12-3 or TRBV12-4 to TRBJ2-7; 7 bases align to TRBD2. The CDR3 runs 12 residues. The V and J ends lost 5 bases and 12 bases, in that order; junction bases with no gene match: 10.

The V call is TRBV11-2, the J call TRBJ2-2; tentative D call: TRBD1 (6 bases). V lost 5 bases and J 0 bases, leaving 13 bases between the germline ends. Germline-derived CDR1 and CDR2 are SGHAT and FQNNGV. There are 16 residues in the CDR3. The CDR3 reads CASSLGHFANTGELFF. The CDR3, as DNA: TGTGCCAGCAGCCTGGGACATTTCGCGAACACCGGGGAGCTGTTTTTT.

The J gene is TRBJ2-7, the V gene TRBV6-1, with D uncertain. V was clipped by 7 bases and J by 4 bases, with 8 bases between them. The CDR3 covers 11 residues. Germline CDR1 MNHNS, CDR2 SASEGT. CDR3 protein: CASMEYYEQYF. CDR3 DNA sequence: TGTGCCAGCATGGAGTATTACGAGCAGTACTTC.

The chain links TRBV20-1 to TRBJ1-5; no firm D call. V lost 1 base to trimming and J lost 6 bases, with 16 bases between them. The CDR3 is 15 residues long. Germline CDR1 DFQATT, CDR2 SNEGSKA (reference sequence). In DNA form, the CDR3 reads TGCAGTGCTAGAGGCATCGGACCGAGGACTCAGCCCCAGCATTTT. Translated: CSARGIGPRTQPQHF.

The chain recombines TRBV30 with TRBJ1-1; the D is unclear. The CDR3 has 13 residues. Germline lookup yields CDR1 GTSNPN and CDR2 SVGIG (reference sequence). Trimming shortened V by 3 bases and J by 2 bases, and 10 bases separated the two germline ends. The CDR3 loop is CAWSPGSNTEAFF. CDR3 DNA sequence: TGTGCCTGGAGCCCCGGGAGTAACACTGAAGCTTTCTTT.

The chain uses TRBV6-5 and TRBJ2-1; possible D gene TRBD1, 8 bases. CDR3 size: 15 residues. The V end lost 6 bases, the J end lost 3 bases, and 15 bases lay between the germline ends. Germline assignment: CDR1 MNHEY and CDR2 SVGAGI. CDR3 in DNA: TGTGCCAGCAGCCAGGGGGCGGGGGACTACAATGAGCAGTTCTTC. As protein: CASSQGAGDYNEQFF.

This clonotype was counted between two and nine times. The V and J genes are TRBV9 and TRBJ1-3; D is uncertain. The CDR3 has 13 amino acids. Germline V gives CDR1 SGDLS, CDR2 YYNGEE. The V end lost 0 bases, the J end lost 7 bases, and 8 bases lay between the germline ends. The CDR3 nucleotides read TGTGCCAGCAGCGTAGCTACGACGAACACCATATATTTT. Amino acid sequence: CASSVATTNTIYF.

V and J are TRBV20-1 and TRBJ2-5; unclear D gene. The V gene's germline CDR1 is DFQATT and CDR2 SNEGSKA (reference sequence). V was pared by 4 bases and J by 1 base, with 13 bases between. The CDR3 loop spans 14 amino acids. Here the CDR3 reads CSAIPSLGQETQYF. For the CDR3, the DNA is TGCAGTGCTATCCCATCCCTGGGCCAAGAGACCCAGTACTTC.

J is TRBJ1-2 and V is TRBV5-4; D might be TRBD1 (6 bases). CDR1 is SGHNT and CDR2 is YYREEE in the germline V gene (reference sequence). This CDR3 has 15 amino acids. Trimming removed 4 bases from V and 0 bases from J, with 13 bases in between. The CDR3 is CASSAAGTPNYGYTF. CDR3 nucleotide sequence: TGTGCCAGCAGCGCGGCCGGGACACCTAACTATGGCTACACCTTC.

The J gene is TRBJ2-7, the V gene TRBV9, with D maybe TRBD2 (5 bases). Germline lookup yields CDR1 SGDLS and CDR2 YYNGEE. This CDR3 contains 15 residues. V shed 0 bases and J shed 2 bases, with 12 bases lying between them. The CDR3 region has the DNA TGTGCCAGCAGCGTAGGGCTAGCTGGCACCTACGAGCAGTACTTC. Translated, it gives CASSVGLAGTYEQYF. The variable domain in full, completed from reference TRBV9 and TRBJ2-7, reads DSGVTQTPKHLITATGQRVTLRCSPRSGDLSVYWYQQSLDQGLQFLIQYYNGEERAKGNILERFSAQQFPDLHSELNLSSLELGDSALYFCASSVGLAGTYEQYFGPGTRLTVT.